Each of the 32 T cell receptor beta chains below was sequenced from the same sample in a study of blood T cell repertoires in COVID-19. Clones were read by immunoSEQ multiplex PCR, and TCRdb kept only the in-frame ones, dropping some. Of over 250,000 clones listed, 70% to 85% are singletons. Material: peripheral blood. These receptor sequences come from a human donor with COVID-19, enrolled during active disease. The donor label of this sample is uncertain.

The gene calls are TRBV6-5 and TRBJ1-1; the D gene is possibly TRBD1 (5 bases). Germline CDR1 is MNHEY and CDR2 is SVGAGI. The CDR3 has 12 residues. Trimming shortened V by 7 bases and J by 7 bases, and 13 bases separated the two germline ends. CDR3 bases: TGTGCCAGCACTCTTCCCGGGGGTGAAGCTTTCTTT. This sequence encodes CASTLPGGEAFF.

This clone was detected a few times. This chain connects TRBV19 to TRBJ1-1; weak D call: TRBD1 (6 bases). The germline V gene has CDR1 LNHDA and CDR2 SQIVND (reference sequence). Deletions cut 7 bases from V and 0 bases from J, with 12 bases between. The CDR3 totals 14 residues. Here the CDR3 reads CASTFTGMNTEAFF. The CDR3 nucleotides are TGTGCCAGTACCTTCACAGGGATGAACACTGAAGCTTTCTTT.

This chain connects TRBV9 to TRBJ2-1; 13 bases fit TRBD2. The CDR3 spans 16 residues. CDR1 is SGDLS and CDR2 is YYNGEE in the germline V gene. J lost 5 bases, V lost 4 bases, and 6 bases had no gene match. The CDR3 bases are TGTGCCAGCAGCCCCCGGGGGACTAGCGGGAACAATGAGCAGTTCTTC. This sequence encodes CASSPRGTSGNNEQFF.

CDR3 DNA: TGCGCCAGCGAGCCGAGTGGGCAGGGGTTATCCTACGAGCAGTACTTC. This encodes CASEPSGQGLSYEQYF. The chain is built from TRBV5-1 and TRBJ2-7; TRBD1 might be the D (6 bases). In germline, CDR1 is SGHRS, CDR2 YFSETQ. V dropped 7 bases and J dropped 1 base, with 21 bases sitting between them. The CDR3 sequence is 16 residues long.

The V gene is TRBV28, the J gene TRBJ2-1; possibly TRBD1 for D (8 bases). Trimming removed 7 bases from V and 6 bases from J, with 19 bases in between. Germline V gene data show CDR1 as MDHEN and CDR2 as SYDVKM. The CDR3 extends over 15 amino acids. The CDR3 is CASTPRTGRVNEQFF. CDR3 nucleotides: TGTGCCAGCACGCCGAGGACAGGGAGGGTCAATGAGCAGTTCTTC.

The gene calls are TRBV19 and TRBJ2-2; D ambiguous. Germline-derived CDR1 and CDR2 are LNHDA and SQIVND (reference sequence). V gave up 5 bases and J gave up 6 bases, with 10 bases separating them. The CDR3 contains 13 residues. CDR3 nucleotide sequence: TGTGCCAGTAGTCACACCCCACCCGGGGAGCTGTTTTTT. It encodes CASSHTPPGELFF. Full variable domain (outside the CDR3, taken from reference TRBV19 and TRBJ2-2): DGGITQSPKYLFRKEGQNVTLSCEQNLNHDAMYWYRQDPGQGLRLIYYSQIVNDFQKGDIAEGYSVSREKKESFPLTVTSAQKNPTAFYLCASSHTPPGELFFGEGSRLTVL.

This clone was seen a handful of times. J is TRBJ2-5 and V is TRBV4-1; 13 nucleotides match TRBD2. Germline CDR1 and CDR2: MGHRA and YSYEKL. Losses at the gene ends were 5 bases for V and 4 bases for J; bases not matched to a gene: 7. This CDR3 is 16 amino acids long. CDR3 protein: CASSTRLAGGGETQYF. The DNA for the CDR3 is TGCGCCAGCAGCACCCGACTAGCGGGAGGTGGAGAGACCCAGTACTTC.

The rearrangement joins TRBV7-3 to TRBJ2-1, with 8 positions matching TRBD2. CDR3 length equals 15 residues. Losses at the gene ends were 4 bases for V and 2 bases for J; bases not matched to a gene: 4. Germline CDR1 is SGHTA and CDR2 is FQGTGA. CDR3 protein: CASSSISGTYNEQFF. The CDR3 coding sequence is TGTGCCAGCAGCTCGATTAGCGGGACCTACAATGAGCAGTTCTTC.

The CDR3 loop is CASSLGWQAEQYF. In nucleotides, the CDR3 is TGTGCCAGCAGCTTAGGGTGGCAGGCCGAGCAGTACTTC. The chain links TRBV7-2 to TRBJ2-7; the D is unclear. The germline V gene has CDR1 SGHTA and CDR2 FQGNSA. V lost 1 base and J 6 bases, leaving 10 bases between the germline ends. The CDR3 sequence is 13 residues long.

A single count supports this clone. V is TRBV4-3 and J is TRBJ2-2; the match to TRBD1 covers 8 bases. V was pared by 2 bases and J by 3 bases, with 8 bases of the junction left unmatched. The CDR3 is 17 amino acids. CDR1 is LGHNA, CDR2 YSLEER, per germline. DNA for the CDR3: TGCGCCAGCAGCCAAACAATCAGGGGGCCCTACACCGGGGAGCTGTTTTTT. This sequence encodes CASSQTIRGPYTGELFF.

This rearrangement joins TRBV11-1 to TRBJ1-1; 7 bases are a match to TRBD1. The J segment lost 2 bases and the V segment lost 4 bases, leaving 4 bases of the junction unmatched. This CDR3 spans 14 amino acids. Germline values: CDR1 SGHAT, CDR2 FQDESV (reference sequence). The CDR3 DNA follows: TGTGCCAGCAGCTGGCAGGGGGGCAACACTGAAGCTTTCTTT. It is translated as CASSWQGGNTEAFF.

This clone was counted only a few times. The chain links TRBV5-6 to TRBJ2-2; 12 bases match TRBD2. V was pared by 5 bases and J by 3 bases, with 5 bases of the junction left unmatched. This CDR3 is built from 16 residues. CDR1 is SGHDT and CDR2 is YYEEEE in the germline V gene. This CDR3 reads CASSILAGGYTGELFF. The CDR3 DNA reads as TGTGCCAGCAGTATTCTAGCGGGAGGGTACACCGGGGAGCTGTTTTTT.

Turning to this clone: Distinct nucleotide sequences in the sample also encode this CDR3. The chain has TRBV7-2 and TRBJ1-6; D ambiguous. The germline V and J ends were trimmed by 1 base and 7 bases, with 8 bases remaining between them. The germline gives CDR1 SGHTA, CDR2 FQGNSA. The CDR3 runs to 14 residues. The CDR3 here is CASSLVPENSPLHF. In DNA form, the CDR3 reads TGTGCCAGCAGCTTAGTTCCAGAAAATTCACCCCTCCACTTT.

V is TRBV30 and J is TRBJ1-4, with no clear D. V lost 3 bases and J 0 bases, leaving 2 bases between the germline ends. Per germline, CDR1 GTSNPN and CDR2 SVGIG (reference sequence). The CDR3 length is 12 residues. CDR3 nucleotide sequence: TGTGCCTGGAGCGCAACTAATGAAAAACTGTTTTTT. Protein: CAWSATNEKLFF.

This clone was seen just once. The chain joins TRBV5-8 to TRBJ1-2, with a tentative D call TRBD1 (5 bases). The V gene's germline CDR1 is SGHTS and CDR2 YDEGEE. Trimming took 6 bases from V and 5 from J, leaving 17 bases between them. CDR3 length equals 14 residues. The DNA for the CDR3 is TGTGCCAGCACCTTCCCTAGGGCAGGGTATGGCTACACCTTC. Translating it yields CASTFPRAGYGYTF.

This chain uses TRBV13 with TRBJ1-2; TRBD1 is a possible D gene (5 bases). V lost 4 bases to trimming and J lost 4 bases, with 10 bases between them. CDR3 length: 13 residues. The germline V gene encodes CDR1 PRHDT and CDR2 FYEKMQ (reference sequence). CDR3 amino acids: CASSSPGGYGYTF. CDR3 coding DNA: TGTGCCAGCAGCTCCCCCGGGGGCTATGGCTACACCTTC. The whole variable domain, remainder taken from reference TRBV13 and TRBJ1-2, is AAGVIQSPRHLIKEKRETATLKCYPIPRHDTVYWYQQGPGQDPQFLISFYEKMQSDKGSIPDRFSAQQFSDYHSELNMSSLELGDSALYFCASSSPGGYGYTFGSGTRLTVV.

The chain links TRBV27 to TRBJ2-2; 7 positions match TRBD2. Germline CDR1 and CDR2: MNHEY and SMNVEV (reference sequence). Unmatched junction bases numbered 9, after V lost 3 bases and J lost 5 bases. This CDR3 contains 16 residues. The CDR3 coding sequence is TGTGCCAGCAGTTTCCGACGGGGGGTGGGGACCGGGGAGCTGTTTTTT. It translates to CASSFRRGVGTGELFF.

The chain links TRBV2 to TRBJ1-2; 12 positions match TRBD1. Per germline, CDR1 SNHLY and CDR2 FYNNEI. Trimming removed 6 bases from V and 2 bases from J; junction bases left unmatched: 10. The CDR3 has 17 residues. CDR3 DNA: TGTGCCAGCAGGTATCGGGACAGGGGGCCGAACAACTATGGCTACACCTTC. Protein sequence: CASRYRDRGPNNYGYTF.

This chain uses TRBV6-1 with TRBJ1-3, with 7 nucleotides matching TRBD1. Germline CDR1 MNHNS, CDR2 SASEGT. With 4 bases clipped from V and 0 bases from J, the junction kept 12 bases outside the gene matches. The CDR3 is 18 amino acids. As DNA, the CDR3 is TGTGCCAGCAGTGGGGAATGGGGGACAGCCGGCTCTGGAAACACCATATATTTT. Its translation is CASSGEWGTAGSGNTIYF.

Regarding this clone: One end of the junction is discordant with germline, which a read error may explain. V gene TRBV7-3 combines with J gene TRBJ1-3; D is unclear. This CDR3 is built from 14 residues. Germline V lookup: CDR1 SGHTA, CDR2 FQGTGA. CDR3 in amino acids: CASSLTGFGNTIYF. The CDR3 bases are TGTGCCAGCAGCCTAACGGGCTTCGGAAACACCATATATTTT.

This rearrangement joins TRBV6-5 to TRBJ1-1; maybe TRBD1 (6 bases). The V end was cut by 2 bases, the J end by 0 bases, with 10 bases between. This CDR3 is built from 15 residues. CDR1 and CDR2 (germline): MNHEY, SVGAGI. CDR3 loop: CASSYAGQMNTEAFF. The CDR3 DNA follows: TGTGCCAGCAGTTACGCCGGACAGATGAACACTGAAGCTTTCTTT.

V gene TRBV3-1 (or the pseudogene TRBV3-2) combines with J gene TRBJ2-1; no firm D call. Germline loops: CDR1 LGHDT, CDR2 YNNKEL (reference sequence). This CDR3 is built from 13 residues. With 6 bases removed from V and 7 bases from J, the gap between germline ends came to 13 bases. CDR3 in DNA: TGTGCCAGCAGTCAAATTAGCAGAAATGAGCAGTTCTTC. This encodes CASSQISRNEQFF.

The chain is built from TRBV3-1 (or the pseudogene TRBV3-2) and TRBJ1-3, with a tentative D call TRBD1 (5 bases). Trimming took 2 bases from V and 2 from J, leaving 13 bases between them. Germline V gene data show CDR1 as LGHDT and CDR2 as YNNKEL (reference sequence). The CDR3 has 16 amino acids. CDR3 protein: CASSQPPSGTGNTIYF. CDR3 nucleotide sequence: TGTGCCAGCAGCCAACCCCCATCAGGGACTGGAAACACCATATATTTT.

The chain couples TRBV28 to TRBJ2-3; D is unclear. The CDR3 consists of 12 residues. The V end lost 5 bases, the J end lost 8 bases, and 11 bases lay between the germline ends. CDR1 and CDR2 from the germline V gene are MDHEN and SYDVKM. The CDR3 region is CASSPGFGTQYF. The DNA for the CDR3 is TGTGCCAGCAGTCCCGGGTTTGGTACGCAGTATTTT.

CDR3 in amino acids: CASSYPGQLYEQYF. CDR3 sequence (DNA): TGTGCCAGTAGTTATCCGGGACAACTCTACGAGCAGTACTTC. The chain combines TRBV19 with TRBJ2-7; weak D call: TRBD1 (6 bases). V dropped 5 bases and J dropped 3 bases, with 14 bases sitting between them. The CDR3 is made up of 14 amino acids. Germline V gives CDR1 LNHDA, CDR2 SQIVND (reference sequence).

The chain carries TRBV2 and TRBJ2-5; D unclear. The germline V gene has CDR1 SNHLY and CDR2 FYNNEI. The V end lost 3 bases, the J end lost 2 bases, and 7 bases lay between the germline ends. The CDR3 is made up of 13 amino acids. For the CDR3, the DNA is TGTGCCAGCAGTGATGTAGTACAAGAGACCCAGTACTTC. This encodes CASSDVVQETQYF.

The genes are TRBV3-1 (or the pseudogene TRBV3-2) and TRBJ2-3, with 12 bases fitting TRBD2. Germline V gene data show CDR1 as LGHDT and CDR2 as YNNKEL (reference sequence). After removal of 2 bases from V and 0 bases from J, the junction contained 3 bases not matched to a gene. This CDR3 is built from 17 residues. In DNA form, the CDR3 reads TGTGCCAGCAGCCAACCCGGGACTAGCGGGAGCACAGATACGCAGTATTTT. It translates to CASSQPGTSGSTDTQYF.

The chain employs TRBV6-2 or TRBV6-3 and TRBJ1-1, with D perhaps matching TRBD1 (5 bases). Germline V CDR1 and CDR2: MNHEY, SVGEGT. CDR3 length: 16 amino acids. The V end lost 2 bases, the J end lost 3 bases, and 16 bases lay between the germline ends. The CDR3 protein is CASSYGGAPSDTEAFF. The CDR3 coding sequence is TGTGCCAGCAGTTACGGAGGGGCCCCTTCGGACACTGAAGCTTTCTTT.

The gene calls are TRBV28 and TRBJ2-5; TRBD2 agrees at 10 bases. The junction had 12 bases not matched to a gene; V was cut back by 4 bases and J by 1 base. The CDR3 spans 18 residues. The germline gives CDR1 MDHEN, CDR2 SYDVKM. CDR3 protein: CASSSLGLASRVQETQYF. The CDR3 DNA sequence: TGTGCCAGCAGTTCCCTGGGACTAGCGAGCAGGGTCCAAGAGACCCAGTACTTC.

This clone has more than one count but fewer than ten. The chain uses TRBV28 and TRBJ1-1; D not certain. Deletions cut 6 bases from V and 3 bases from J, with 5 bases between. The CDR3 is 11 amino acids. CDR1 and CDR2 from the germline V gene are MDHEN and SYDVKM. The CDR3 nucleotides are TGTGCCAGCAGCCATGACACTGAAGCTTTCTTT. Translating gives CASSHDTEAFF.

The gene calls are TRBV5-1 and TRBJ2-6, with TRBD1 matching 8 bases. V trimming: 1 base; J trimming: 2 bases; junction bases outside the gene matches: 17. The CDR3 totals 21 residues. Germline lookup yields CDR1 SGHRS and CDR2 YFSETQ. The CDR3 loop is CASSLQSQGALRSPGANVLTF. In DNA, the CDR3 is TGCGCCAGCAGCTTGCAGTCGCAGGGGGCGCTCCGAAGCCCTGGGGCCAACGTCCTGACTTTC.

The gene calls are TRBV7-2 and TRBJ2-7, with 9 positions matching TRBD1. This CDR3 has 13 residues. The V gene end was trimmed by 8 bases and the J gene end by 12 bases; junction bases not matched to a gene: 14. Germline CDR1 is SGHTA and CDR2 is FQGNSA. The CDR3 DNA is TGTGCCAGCGCTAGCCCGGGACAGGGAACGTCGTACTTC. It specifies CASASPGQGTSYF.